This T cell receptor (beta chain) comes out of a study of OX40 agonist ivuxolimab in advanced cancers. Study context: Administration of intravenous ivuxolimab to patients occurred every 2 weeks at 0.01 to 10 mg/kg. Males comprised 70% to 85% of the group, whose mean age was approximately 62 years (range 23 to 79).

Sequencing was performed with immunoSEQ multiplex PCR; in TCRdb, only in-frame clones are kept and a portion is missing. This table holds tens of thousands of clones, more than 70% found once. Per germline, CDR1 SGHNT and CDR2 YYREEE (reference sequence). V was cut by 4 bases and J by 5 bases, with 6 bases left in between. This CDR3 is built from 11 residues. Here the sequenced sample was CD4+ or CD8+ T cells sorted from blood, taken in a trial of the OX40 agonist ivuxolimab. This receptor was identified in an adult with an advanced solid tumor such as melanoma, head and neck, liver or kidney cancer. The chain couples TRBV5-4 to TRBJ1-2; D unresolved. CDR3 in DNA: TGTGCCAGCAGCCGTGAGTATGGCTACACCTTC. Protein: CASSREYGYTF.